This entry concerns a single TCR beta chain. The libraries were made with immunoSEQ v3. Here immunoSEQ multiplex PCR was the method, and the copy in TCRdb shows in-frame clones only, minus some. The table lists about 48,000 clones, 70% to 85% of them singletons. These data are taken from a study of TIL therapy for anti-PD-1-resistant metastatic lung cancer. Time point specified: pre-treatment sample, taken before nivolumab and TIL therapy. Pleural nodules or supraclavicular lymph nodes made up most of the excised metastases sampled. Germline trimming cut 3 bases from V and 2 bases from J; bases unmatched to any gene: 3. The CDR3 contains 16 residues. Germline values: CDR1 SGHDN, CDR2 FVKESK.

Material: tumor tissue, obtained at baseline. The receptor was isolated from a person aged 25 to 85 with non-small cell lung cancer. J is TRBJ2-2 and V is TRBV14, with 10 bases matching TRBD2. The CDR3 DNA follows: TGTGCCAGCAGCCAGCTAGCGGGAGTAAACACCGGGGAGCTGTTTTTT. Protein: CASSQLAGVNTGELFF.